The entry that follows covers one TCR beta chain sequence. Original data processing: Nucleated cell counts were estimated from reference gene primer amplification. Data came from immunoSEQ multiplex PCR; TCRdb stores just in-frame clones and leaves some out. V and J calls and clone size are given by that table; D and trimming were obtained from the DNA. Of about 260,000 clones in the sample, about 86% were seen once. The CDR3 covers 17 residues. V lost 0 bases, J lost 5 bases, and 8 bases stayed unmatched. Germline values: CDR1 ENHRY, CDR2 SYGVKD. This entry belongs to a study of blood T cell repertoires in COVID-19. The overall study: The United States, Italy and Spain were the sources of the acute and convalescent COVID-19 samples. Sources were T cells, B-cell-depleted T cells, or PBMCs; the material itself was cDNA or gDNA.

Sequenced sample: peripheral blood. The clonotype originates from a man aged 30 to 39 with active or convalescent COVID-19. The chain carries TRBV10-3 and TRBJ2-1, with 9 bases fitting TRBD2. CDR3 sequence reads: CAISESKASGDHNEQFF. For the CDR3, the DNA is TGTGCCATCAGTGAGTCGAAGGCTAGCGGGGACCACAATGAGCAGTTCTTC.